The 17 T cell receptor beta chains in this list originate from one sample, sequenced in a study of tumour-infiltrating T cells in Burkitt lymphoma. Profiling relied on immunoSEQ multiplex PCR, and the TCRdb table lists in-frame clones only, not all of them. The sample records about 50,000 clones, around 30% being singletons. The sequenced sample was tumor tissue. The receptors originated from a human donor with Burkitt lymphoma.

This sequence joins TRBV28 and TRBJ1-1; possible D gene TRBD1, 5 bases. The V gene's germline CDR1 is MDHEN and CDR2 SYDVKM. The CDR3 has 15 residues. Deletions cut 3 bases from V and 1 base from J, with 12 bases between. CDR3: CASSFAIQGNTEAFF. The CDR3 DNA sequence: TGTGCCAGCAGTTTCGCCATTCAGGGGAACACTGAAGCTTTCTTT.

The chain is built from TRBV7-9 and TRBJ1-2; 7 bases match TRBD1. This CDR3 is 17 amino acids long. The germline gives CDR1 SEHNR, CDR2 FQNEAQ (reference sequence). V was clipped by 5 bases and J by 2 bases; unmatched bases: 14. CDR3 nucleotides: TGTGCCAGCAGCGCGGCATCGAGGGGGCGTGGGAACTATGGCTACACCTTC. The encoded protein is CASSAASRGRGNYGYTF.

This rearrangement joins TRBV4-3 to TRBJ2-1; D remains unclear. This CDR3 has 18 amino acids. Trimming stripped 0 bases from V and 0 bases from J, with 15 bases between. Germline CDR1 LGHNA, CDR2 YSLEER. CDR3: CASSQDIPRSISYNEQFF. CDR3 sequence (DNA): TGCGCCAGCAGCCAAGATATCCCGCGGTCGATCTCCTACAATGAGCAGTTCTTC.

The V gene is TRBV4-1, the J gene TRBJ2-7; 7 nucleotides align to TRBD1. J lost 5 bases, V lost 4 bases, and 8 bases had no gene match. This CDR3 has 14 amino acids. Germline-derived CDR1 and CDR2 are MGHRA and YSYEKL. The CDR3 region is CASSPRRGQNEQYF. The DNA of the CDR3 is TGCGCCAGCAGCCCTCGCAGGGGACAGAACGAGCAGTACTTC.

The chain combines TRBV7-3 with TRBJ1-3, with D hard to call. The CDR3 extends over 14 amino acids. Per germline, CDR1 SGHTA and CDR2 FQGTGA. Trimming shortened V by 5 bases and J by 2 bases, and 10 bases separated the two germline ends. The DNA for the CDR3 is TGTGCCAGCAGCCCAGTTGGGACTGGAAACACCATATATTTT. Amino acid sequence: CASSPVGTGNTIYF. Supplemented by reference TRBV7-3 and TRBJ1-3, the full variable domain reads GAGVSQTPSNKVTEKGKYVELRCDPISGHTALYWYRQSLGQGPEFLIYFQGTGAADDSGLPNDRFFAVRPEGSVSTLKIQRTERGDSAVYLCASSPVGTGNTIYFGEGSWLTVV.

This chain uses TRBV2 with TRBJ2-7; unclear D gene. Germline V gene lookup returns CDR1 SNHLY and CDR2 FYNNEI. The CDR3 has 14 residues. As DNA, the CDR3 is TGTGCTCTTCGCGGCTGGCGGAGCTCCTACGAGCAGTACTTC. It codes for CALRGWRSSYEQYF.

This rearrangement joins TRBV7-6 to TRBJ2-7, with D possibly being TRBD1 (6 bases). V was pared by 2 bases and J by 3 bases, with 11 bases between. The CDR3 spans 14 residues. From germline, CDR1 is SGHVS and CDR2 FNYEAQ. The CDR3: CASSLIQGNYEQYF. CDR3 bases: TGTGCCAGCAGCTTAATACAGGGAAACTACGAGCAGTACTTC. Complete variable domain (other parts from reference TRBV7-6 and TRBJ2-7): GAGVSQSPRYKVTKRGQDVALRCDPISGHVSLYWYRQALGQGPEFLTYFNYEAQQDKSGLPNDRFSAERPEGSISTLTIQRTEQRDSAMYRCASSLIQGNYEQYFGPGTRLTVT.

This chain joins TRBV19 and TRBJ1-1; 9 nucleotides line up with TRBD1. The CDR3 totals 14 residues. CDR1 LNHDA and CDR2 SQIVND come from the germline V gene (reference sequence). Germline trimming cut 3 bases from V and 8 bases from J; bases unmatched to any gene: 7. The CDR3 nucleotides are TGTGCCAGTAGTATCCAGGACAGGGGCCGGGAAGCTTTCTTT. It is translated as CASSIQDRGREAFF.

CDR3 DNA sequence: TGTGCCATTACAGGGAACAAGCAGTACTTC. Protein product: CAITGNKQYF. The V gene is TRBV9, the J gene TRBJ2-7, with D possibly matching TRBD1 (6 bases). The CDR3 runs to 10 residues. Germline CDR1 SGDLS, CDR2 YYNGEE. Trimming pared 9 bases from V and 8 bases from J, leaving 12 bases between.

V and J are TRBV2 and TRBJ1-4; TRBD1 matches 11 bases. V was clipped by 6 bases and J by 12 bases; unmatched bases: 12. The CDR3 covers 15 residues. Germline values: CDR1 SNHLY, CDR2 FYNNEI. CDR3 coding DNA: TGTGCCAGCAGGGGGACAGGGGGTTATGAAATACAACTGTTTTTT. This codes for CASRGTGGYEIQLFF.

This clone came up a few times. The chain recombines TRBV5-1 with TRBJ1-4, with 9 bases matching TRBD1. The V gene's germline CDR1 is SGHRS and CDR2 YFSETQ. The V gene end was trimmed by 0 bases and the J gene end by 7 bases; junction bases not matched to a gene: 7. This CDR3 has 16 residues. The CDR3 DNA reads as TGCGCCAGCAGCTTGGCTGGAGGGACAGGGAGTGAAAAACTGTTTTTT. This codes for CASSLAGGTGSEKLFF. Full variable domain (remainder filled in from reference TRBV5-1 and TRBJ1-4): KAGVTQTPRYLIKTRGQQVTLSCSPISGHRSVSWYQQTPGQGLQFLFEYFSETQRNKGNFPGRFSGRQFSNSRSEMNVSTLELGDSALYLCASSLAGGTGSEKLFFGSGTQLSVL.

This clone was detected a few times. This chain joins TRBV5-1 and TRBJ2-2, with D uncertain. Germline CDR1 reads SGHRS; CDR2 reads YFSETQ. The CDR3 sequence is 13 residues long. V was cut by 6 bases and J by 0 bases, with 6 bases left in between. This chain's CDR3 is CASIGPNTGELFF. The CDR3 nucleotides are TGCGCCAGCATAGGGCCGAACACCGGGGAGCTGTTTTTT.

The CDR3 is CASSVAWGGAGGYTF. For the CDR3, the DNA is TGTGCCAGCAGCGTAGCGTGGGGGGGTGCTGGTGGCTACACCTTC. V gene TRBV9 combines with J gene TRBJ1-2, with D possibly TRBD1 on 5 matching bases. The germline V gene encodes CDR1 SGDLS and CDR2 YYNGEE. V lost 0 bases and J lost 7, with 16 bases in between. There are 15 residues in the CDR3. Full variable domain (outside the CDR3, taken from reference TRBV9 and TRBJ1-2): DSGVTQTPKHLITATGQRVTLRCSPRSGDLSVYWYQQSLDQGLQFLIQYYNGEERAKGNILERFSAQQFPDLHSELNLSSLELGDSALYFCASSVAWGGAGGYTFGSGTRLTVV.

This clone has more than one count but fewer than ten. The rearrangement joins TRBV9 to TRBJ1-2; a weak D match, TRBD1 (5 bases). The CDR3 extends over 14 amino acids. V lost 2 bases and J 8 bases, leaving 16 bases between the germline ends. Germline V gene lookup returns CDR1 SGDLS and CDR2 YYNGEE. The CDR3 here is CASSVWDYGYGYTF. In DNA form, the CDR3 reads TGTGCCAGCAGCGTGTGGGACTATGGCTACGGCTACACCTTC.

This clone was seen a single time. The gene calls are TRBV4-2 and TRBJ2-5; D tentatively fits TRBD1 or TRBD2 (6 bases each). Germline V CDR1 and CDR2: LGHNA, YNFKEQ. Between the trimmed V and J ends, which lost 0 bases and 0 bases, there was a span of 14 bases. The CDR3 runs 17 residues. CDR3 residues: CASSQDLRRGDQETQYF. As DNA, the CDR3 is TGTGCCAGCAGCCAAGATCTTCGTAGGGGGGACCAAGAGACCCAGTACTTC.

This clone was seen a few times. The gene calls are TRBV6-1 and TRBJ2-7, with D perhaps assigned TRBD1 or TRBD2 (5 bases each). The CDR3 contains 14 residues. Germline V CDR1 and CDR2: MNHNS, SASEGT. The V end lost 2 bases, the J end lost 2 bases, and 10 bases lay between the germline ends. CDR3 region: CASSEWDVAYEQYF. In DNA form, the CDR3 reads TGTGCCAGCAGTGAATGGGACGTGGCCTACGAGCAGTACTTC.

The CDR3 DNA follows: TGTGCCAGCAGCCCAGTACTTGGGAGGGAACAAGAGACCCAGTACTTC. This encodes CASSPVLGREQETQYF. J is TRBJ2-5 and V is TRBV5-6, with 7 bases matching TRBD2. V was pared by 4 bases and J by 2 bases, with 11 bases of the junction left unmatched. CDR3 length equals 16 residues. The germline CDR1 and CDR2 sequences are SGHDT and YYEEEE.